The T cell receptor beta chain under discussion was sequenced for a study of sequential checkpoint blockade in melanoma. In this sample, this clone turned up many times. Germline V gene sequence: CDR1 SGDLS, CDR2 YYNGEE. Trimming cost V 4 bases and J 4 bases, with 18 bases left between them. The CDR3 loop spans 16 amino acids. The treatment denotes: randomized to nivolumab then ipilimumab (arm A) or the reverse (arm B). The repertoire was sequenced with immunoSEQ multiplex PCR; TCRdb's copy has only in-frame clones and lacks some. This sample yields about 5,100 clones, of which about 26% are seen a single time; 20% to 25% belongs to the top ten.

This TCR was recovered from a human donor with melanoma. V gene TRBV9 combines with J gene TRBJ2-1, with D tentatively TRBD2 (5 bases). The sample here was tumor tissue (inferred from file names), taken from a patient given nivolumab and ipilimumab in sequence. The CDR3 DNA reads TGTGCCAGCAGCTTTAGGGCTAGCCTCCTGTACAATGAGCAGTTCTTC. Translating it yields CASSFRASLLYNEQFF.